Given below is one T cell receptor (beta chain) in context. Its target is not known. The V gene lost 6 bases and the J gene lost 10 bases, with 10 bases spanning the gap. The CDR3 is 11 residues long. Looked up from germline, CDR1 is MNHNY and CDR2 is SVGAGI (reference sequence). This record comes from a study of T cell responses to AZD1222 COVID-19 vaccine. Study-wide points: Nearly half of the spike-specific TCRs reportedly recognize variant regions that carry no mutations.

Sequenced by immunoSEQ multiplex PCR; TCRdb stores in-frame clones only, minus some. The repertoire holds some 150,000 clones, with roughly 90% as singletons. V and J are TRBV6-6 and TRBJ2-1; D not certain. The source was peripheral blood, collected 28 days after the second AZD1222 dose. The origin of this receptor is an adult who received the AZD1222 COVID-19 vaccine. CDR3 protein: CASSQTHEQFF. The CDR3 region has the DNA TGTGCCAGCAGCCAAACCCACGAGCAGTTCTTC.